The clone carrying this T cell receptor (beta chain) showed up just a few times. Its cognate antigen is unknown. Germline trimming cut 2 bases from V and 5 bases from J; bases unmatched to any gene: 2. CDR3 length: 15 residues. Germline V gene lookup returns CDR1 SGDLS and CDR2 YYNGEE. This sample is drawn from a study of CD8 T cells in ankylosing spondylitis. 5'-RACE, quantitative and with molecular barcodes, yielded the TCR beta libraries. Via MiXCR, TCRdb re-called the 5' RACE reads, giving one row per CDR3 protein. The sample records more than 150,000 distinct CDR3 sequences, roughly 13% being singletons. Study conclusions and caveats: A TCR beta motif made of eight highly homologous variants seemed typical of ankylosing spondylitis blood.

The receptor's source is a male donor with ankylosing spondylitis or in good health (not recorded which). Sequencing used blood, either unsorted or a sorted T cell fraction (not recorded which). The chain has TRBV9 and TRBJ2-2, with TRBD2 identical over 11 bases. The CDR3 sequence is CASSVLAGGTGELFF. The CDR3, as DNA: TGTGCCAGCAGCGTCCTAGCGGGGGGTACCGGGGAGCTGTTTTTT.